What follows are 29 T cell receptor beta chains derived from one specimen sequenced in a study of Tregs in tolerant kidney transplant recipients. Sequenced by immunoSEQ multiplex PCR; TCRdb stores in-frame clones only, minus some. This listing includes some 22,000 clones. Mixed chimerism was transient after nonmyeloablative marrow transplants from related graft donors. The specimen comprised CD4+ T cells from blood (PBMCs), sampled 6 months after the transplant. The receptors originated from a human patient who received a combined kidney and bone marrow transplant. Some T cells could come from the graft donor.

As regards this clone: The read comes to an end 3 residues before the CDR3 does, leaving the germline J gene to fill in the end. V gene TRBV7-9 combines with J gene TRBJ1-1; the match to TRBD1 covers 8 bases. CDR1 and CDR2 from the germline V gene are SEHNR and FQNEAQ (reference sequence). The V and J ends lost 5 bases and 6 bases, in that order; junction bases with no gene match: 5. The CDR3 loop spans 13 amino acids. The CDR3 protein is CASSTTGEAEAFF. The sequenced part of the CDR3 DNA is TGTGCCAGCAGCACGACAGGGGAAGCTGAA.

Regarding this clone: The read falls 3 residues short of the CDR3 end, and the missing part is taken from the germline J gene. The V gene is TRBV5-6, the J gene TRBJ2-3; D possibly corresponds to TRBD2 (5 bases). Trimming cost V 0 bases and J 4 bases, with 9 bases left between them. The germline V gene encodes CDR1 SGHDT and CDR2 YYEEEE. The CDR3 contains 14 residues. Here the CDR3 reads CASSLDRGADTQYF. The CDR3 DNA, read in part, is TGTGCCAGCAGCTTGGACCGGGGTGCAGATACG.

Of note for this clone: The read stops 3 residues short of the end of the CDR3; the missing end is completed from the germline J gene. This chain uses TRBV13 with TRBJ2-2; the match to TRBD2 covers 8 bases. The J segment lost 4 bases and the V segment lost 4 bases, leaving 5 bases of the junction unmatched. The germline V gene encodes CDR1 PRHDT and CDR2 FYEKMQ (reference sequence). This CDR3 spans 15 amino acids. CDR3 in amino acids: CASSSGTRRTGELFF. CDR3 bases read: TGTGCCAGCAGCTCCGGGACTAGGCGCACCGGGGAG.

With regard to this clone: The CDR3 is cut off 3 residues early in the read; its end comes from the germline J gene. The chain recombines TRBV28 with TRBJ2-7; D is possibly TRBD1 (6 bases). Per germline, CDR1 MDHEN and CDR2 SYDVKM. The V gene lost 1 base and the J gene lost 2 bases, with 12 bases spanning the gap. The CDR3 is made up of 15 amino acids. CDR3 region: CASSLYGTSTYEQYF. The sequenced part of the CDR3 DNA is TGTGCCAGCAGTTTATACGGGACATCTACCTACGAG.

In regard to this clone: The read comes to an end 3 residues before the CDR3 does, leaving the germline J gene to fill in the end. V is TRBV20-1 and J is TRBJ1-3, with no clear D. V was clipped by 0 bases and J by 4 bases, with 10 bases between them. The CDR3 spans 14 residues. Germline V gene lookup returns CDR1 DFQATT and CDR2 SNEGSKA (reference sequence). CDR3 bases read: TGCAGTGCTAGAGATGGGCTGTCAGGAAACACC. Amino acid sequence: CSARDGLSGNT. The full-length CDR3 reads as CSARDGLSGNTIYF.

The sequenced part of the CDR3 DNA is TGTGCCATCAGTGGGTCTGGGGCCCAACTTTCGGTAGATACG. Encoded protein: CAISGSGAQLSVDT. The full CDR3 sequence reads CAISGSGAQLSVDTQYF. This chain joins TRBV10-3 and TRBJ2-3; TRBD1 might be the D (5 bases). The read is 3 residues too short to cover the CDR3 end, so that end is filled in from the germline J gene. This CDR3 contains 17 residues. Trimming shortened V by 4 bases and J by 5 bases, and 22 bases separated the two germline ends. Germline assignment: CDR1 ENHRY and CDR2 SYGVKD.

Concerning this clone: The sequence runs out 3 residues before the end of the CDR3; the remainder is reconstructed from the germline J gene. The V call is TRBV18, the J call TRBJ2-7; the match to TRBD2 covers 7 bases. Germline V lookup: CDR1 KGHSH, CDR2 LQKENI. V shed 4 bases, J shed 0 bases, and the junction held 9 bases outside the gene matches. This CDR3 comprises 16 residues. The CDR3 DNA, read in part, is TGTGCCAGCTCACACACGCTAGCGGCCCTCTCCTACGAG. Translated, it gives CASSHTLAALSYE. The entire CDR3 is CASSHTLAALSYEQYF. The whole variable domain, filled in from reference TRBV18 and TRBJ2-7, reads NAGVMQNPRHLVRRRGQEARLRCSPMKGHSHVYWYRQLPEEGLKFMVYLQKENIIDESGMPKERFSAEFPKEGPSILRIQQVVRGDSAAYFCASSHTLAALSYEQYFGPGTRLTVT.

As for this clone: The read falls 3 residues short of the CDR3 end, and the missing part is taken from the germline J gene. The chain couples TRBV2 to TRBJ2-2, with 9 bases that match TRBD1. V lost 6 bases, J lost 6 bases, and 8 bases stayed unmatched. The germline CDR1 and CDR2 sequences are SNHLY and FYNNEI. The CDR3 has 15 amino acids. The CDR3: CASRNRGRRAGELFF. The DNA read from the CDR3 is TGTGCCAGCAGAAACAGGGGGCGAAGGGCCGGGGAG.

As regards this clone: The CDR3 end lies 3 residues beyond the end of the read and is filled in from the germline J gene. The rearrangement joins TRBV7-2 to TRBJ2-1; 7 nucleotides line up with TRBD1. The V gene's germline CDR1 is SGHTA and CDR2 FQGNSA. CDR3 length: 13 residues. The V gene end was trimmed by 3 bases and the J gene end by 6 bases; junction bases not matched to a gene: 2. The CDR3 reads CASSFDRANEQFF. The CDR3 bases that were read are TGTGCCAGCAGCTTCGACAGGGCCAATGAG.

Note on this clone: The CDR3 is cut off 3 residues early in the read; its end comes from the germline J gene. This chain joins TRBV5-1 and TRBJ1-4; 7 positions agree with TRBD1. This CDR3 comprises 15 residues. CDR1 is SGHRS and CDR2 is YFSETQ in the germline V gene. V was clipped by 0 bases and J by 4 bases; unmatched bases: 3. CDR3 bases read: TGCGCCAGCAGCTTGGTTCAGGGGGGTAATGAAAAA. Protein product: CASSLVQGGNEK. The CDR3, in full, reads CASSLVQGGNEKLFF.

Concerning this clone itself: The observed sequence ends 3 residues before the CDR3 terminus, with the missing tail filled in from the germline J gene. The rearrangement joins TRBV20-1 to TRBJ2-7; D possibly corresponds to TRBD2 (5 bases). Trimming stripped 5 bases from V and 2 bases from J, with 13 bases between. There are 13 residues in the CDR3. Per the germline V gene, CDR1 is DFQATT and CDR2 is SNEGSKA (reference sequence). The CDR3 DNA, read in part, is TGCAGTGCTTTTCCGGACTTGCCCTACGAG. Residues: CSAFPDLPYE. The whole CDR3 sequence is CSAFPDLPYEQYF.

As to this clone: Coverage ceases 3 residues before the CDR3 finishes, and the germline J gene fills in the end. This chain joins TRBV18 and TRBJ2-5; the D is unclear. The CDR3 sequence is 16 residues long. The germline V gene has CDR1 KGHSH and CDR2 LQKENI. V lost 11 bases and J lost 5, with 27 bases in between. The sequenced CDR3 bases are TGTGCCCACCCTGTTTCAGGCCCACTGGAAGGGGAGACC. Translation gives CAHPVSGPLEGET. From start to end, the CDR3 is CAHPVSGPLEGETQYF.

The sequenced part of the CDR3 DNA is TGCGCCATCGCACATAGGGGGACAACTACCGATGGC. Amino acids: CAIAHRGTTTDG. The entire CDR3 sequence reads CAIAHRGTTTDGYTF. The chain has TRBV23-1 and TRBJ1-2, with a tentative D call TRBD1 (6 bases). Read data end 3 residues before the CDR3 end; the end is taken from the germline J gene. TRBV23-1 is placed among ORFs of uncertain function. The V end lost 10 bases, the J end lost 6 bases, and 24 bases lay between the germline ends. This CDR3 contains 15 residues.

With respect to this clone: The read falls 3 residues short of the CDR3 end, and the missing part is taken from the germline J gene. The chain is built from TRBV5-1 and TRBJ2-5; D gene ambiguous. This CDR3 is built from 13 residues. V was clipped by 0 bases and J by 2 bases, with 5 bases between them. CDR1 SGHRS and CDR2 YFSETQ come from the germline V gene. The CDR3 reads CASSLELQETQYF. The sequenced part of the CDR3 DNA is TGCGCCAGCAGCTTGGAACTACAAGAGACC. The full variable domain, with the rest looked up from reference TRBV5-1 and TRBJ2-5, is KAGVTQTPRYLIKTRGQQVTLSCSPISGHRSVSWYQQTPGQGLQFLFEYFSETQRNKGNFPGRFSGRQFSNSRSEMNVSTLELGDSALYLCASSLELQETQYFGPGTRLLVL.

Concerning this clone itself: The sequenced fragment ends 3 residues before the CDR3 boundary, so the rest is inferred from the germline J gene. This chain links TRBV7-6 with TRBJ2-6; possible D gene TRBD1, 5 bases. CDR1 is SGHVS, CDR2 FNYEAQ, per germline. The CDR3 length is 12 residues. V dropped 5 bases and J dropped 10 bases, with 9 bases sitting between them. CDR3 sequence reads: CASSPGLNVLTF. CDR3 DNA, as far as it was read: TGTGCCAGCAGCCCAGGGCTGAACGTC.

Here the CDR3 reads CAWSVRANEQFF. The part of the CDR3 DNA that was read is TGTGCCTGGAGTGTAAGAGCCAATGAG. The chain has TRBV30 and TRBJ2-1; no reliable D call. The read terminates 3 residues before the CDR3 end, so the remaining end is supplied by the germline J gene. Germline CDR1 and CDR2: GTSNPN and SVGIG (reference sequence). Deletions cut 0 bases from V and 6 bases from J, with 6 bases between. This CDR3 region has 12 residues.

Points on this clone: The sequence runs out 3 residues before the end of the CDR3; the remainder is reconstructed from the germline J gene. The chain uses TRBV2 and TRBJ2-6; the match to TRBD1 covers 8 bases. Germline-derived CDR1 and CDR2 are SNHLY and FYNNEI. The CDR3 sequence is 18 residues long. Trimming cost V 4 bases and J 2 bases; bases outside gene matches: 10. The sequenced CDR3 bases are TGTGCCAGCAGTGCCCGGACAGGGTACTCCACTGGGGCCAACGTC. Protein sequence: CASSARTGYSTGANV. The whole CDR3 region reads CASSARTGYSTGANVLTF. Full variable domain (remainder filled in from reference TRBV2 and TRBJ2-6): EPEVTQTPSHQVTQMGQEVILRCVPISNHLYFYWYRQILGQKVEFLVSFYNNEISEKSEIFDDQFSVERPDGSNFTLKIRSTKLEDSAMYFCASSARTGYSTGANVLTFGAGSRLTVL.

In regard to this clone: The read gets to within 3 residues of the CDR3 end, and the germline J gene fills in the rest. V and J are TRBV10-3 and TRBJ1-2; perhaps TRBD1 as D (5 bases). The ends were cut back, 4 bases at V and 3 bases at J, with 12 bases in the middle. CDR1 ENHRY and CDR2 SYGVKD come from the germline V gene. This CDR3 is built from 14 residues. The CDR3 loop is CAISAATVHYGYTF. The covered CDR3 bases are TGTGCCATCAGTGCGGCGACAGTTCACTATGGC.

The chain's CDR3 is CSARDRSTGVNSPLHF. The part of the CDR3 DNA that was read is TGCAGTGCTAGAGACCGTTCGACAGGGGTTAATTCACCC. The chain combines TRBV20-1 with TRBJ1-6; 8 nucleotides agree with TRBD1. The read falls 3 residues short of the CDR3 end, and the missing part is taken from the germline J gene. This CDR3 comprises 16 residues. The V segment lost 0 bases and the J segment 6 bases; nucleotides outside the gene matches: 7. The V gene's germline CDR1 is DFQATT and CDR2 SNEGSKA (reference sequence).

With regard to this clone: The sequence runs out 3 residues before the end of the CDR3; the remainder is reconstructed from the germline J gene. The V gene is TRBV6-2 or TRBV6-3, the J gene TRBJ1-5; D is ambiguous. The V end lost 5 bases, the J end lost 6 bases, and 11 bases lay between the germline ends. Germline-derived CDR1 and CDR2 are MNHEY and SVGEGT. The CDR3 has 13 amino acids. The sequenced part of the CDR3 DNA is TGTGCCAGCAGTATACTCCCACGTCAGCCC. Translation: CASSILPRQP. The whole CDR3 sequence is CASSILPRQPQHF.

Concerning this clone: The read ends 3 residues shy of where the CDR3 ends; the end is completed using the germline J gene. This sample also contains other DNA sequences that code for the same CDR3. The chain uses TRBV18 and TRBJ2-6; no clear D. Per germline, CDR1 KGHSH and CDR2 LQKENI. The CDR3 has 19 amino acids. Trimming shortened V by 6 bases and J by 0 bases, and 21 bases separated the two germline ends. The DNA read from the CDR3 is TGTGCCAGCTCCCCCCCCGCCAGGAAGGGCCTCTCTGGGGCCAACGTC. Translating gives CASSPPARKGLSGANV. The CDR3 as a whole reads CASSPPARKGLSGANVLTF.

A word on this clone: Sequencing ends 3 residues short of the CDR3 end; the germline J gene provides the rest. The genes are TRBV19 and TRBJ2-3, with 10 bases lining up with TRBD2. V gave up 4 bases and J gave up 5 bases; unmatched junction bases: 12. The CDR3 totals 17 residues. CDR1 and CDR2 (germline): LNHDA, SQIVND (reference sequence). The covered CDR3 bases are TGTGCCAGTAGTAGAACCTCAGCGGGAGGGCCGGAAGATACG. It translates to CASSRTSAGGPEDT. The full CDR3 reads CASSRTSAGGPEDTQYF.

A remark on this clone: The CDR3 goes on 3 residues after the read ends, and that part is filled in from the germline J gene. This sequence joins TRBV20-1 and TRBJ2-5, with a weak D call TRBD1 (5 bases). Looked up from germline, CDR1 is DFQATT and CDR2 is SNEGSKA (reference sequence). The ends were cut back, 6 bases at V and 2 bases at J, with 10 bases in the middle. This CDR3 is built from 12 residues. The CDR3 bases that were read are TGCAGTGCCCCGACAGTTCAAGAGACC. It encodes CSAPTVQET. The full CDR3 protein reads CSAPTVQETQYF.

The CDR3 region is CASSRRQGNSPLHF. CDR3 bases read: TGTGCCAGTAGTAGACGTCAGGGGAATTCACCC. The chain joins TRBV19 to TRBJ1-6; TRBD1 might be the D (6 bases). The read finishes 3 residues shy of the CDR3 end, and the germline J gene is used to complete it. The CDR3 loop spans 14 amino acids. CDR1 is LNHDA, CDR2 SQIVND, per germline (reference sequence). Trimming removed 4 bases from V and 7 bases from J, with 11 bases in between.

For this clone: The sequenced fragment ends 3 residues before the CDR3 boundary, so the rest is inferred from the germline J gene. The chain uses TRBV20-1 and TRBJ2-5, with TRBD1 identical over 7 bases. The germline gives CDR1 DFQATT, CDR2 SNEGSKA (reference sequence). The CDR3 has 13 residues. J was trimmed by 3 bases and V by 0 bases; bases with no gene match: 1. The CDR3 here is CSAREGTEETQYF. CDR3 DNA, as far as it was read: TGCAGTGCTAGAGAAGGGACAGAAGAGACC.

For this clone: The CDR3 end falls 3 residues outside the read, so it is completed with the germline J gene. This chain links TRBV6-2 or TRBV6-3 with TRBJ2-5; 12 bases are shared with TRBD1. V dropped 2 bases and J dropped 5; count of bases not matched to a gene: 6. Germline V gene lookup returns CDR1 MNHEY and CDR2 SVGEGT. The CDR3 contains 16 residues. CDR3 in amino acids: CASSYLGTGGSETQYF. The DNA read from the CDR3 is TGTGCCAGCAGTTACCTAGGGACAGGGGGCTCGGAGACC.

Partial CDR3 DNA: TGCGCCAGCAGCTTTTCAGGGAACACTGAA. It yields the protein CASSFSGNTE. The complete CDR3 sequence is CASSFSGNTEAFF. The gene calls are TRBV5-1 and TRBJ1-1; D is uncertain. The DNA ends 3 residues before the CDR3 does, and the rest of the CDR3 is filled in from the germline J gene. The CDR3 runs 13 residues. V lost 2 bases to trimming and J lost 1 base, with 6 bases between them. The germline V gene encodes CDR1 SGHRS and CDR2 YFSETQ. The whole variable domain, filled in from reference TRBV5-1 and TRBJ1-1, reads KAGVTQTPRYLIKTRGQQVTLSCSPISGHRSVSWYQQTPGQGLQFLFEYFSETQRNKGNFPGRFSGRQFSNSRSEMNVSTLELGDSALYLCASSFSGNTEAFFGQGTRLTVV.

On this clone: Read coverage stops 3 residues before the CDR3 terminus; the germline J gene supplies the remainder. The chain joins TRBV7-6 to TRBJ1-6; TRBD1 might be the D (6 bases). The CDR3 sequence is 14 residues long. The germline V and J ends were trimmed by 5 bases and 5 bases, with 10 bases remaining between them. The germline gives CDR1 SGHVS, CDR2 FNYEAQ. The CDR3 DNA, read in part, is TGTGCCAGCAGCCGTAGGGGGAATAATTCACCC. Amino acids: CASSRRGNNSP. The whole CDR3 region reads CASSRRGNNSPLHF.

A note on this clone: The read stops 3 residues short of the end of the CDR3; the missing end is completed from the germline J gene. The J gene is TRBJ2-3, the V gene TRBV6-2 or TRBV6-3; TRBD2 agrees at 14 bases. Trimming took 4 bases from V and 6 from J; bases not matched to a gene: 6. Germline CDR1 and CDR2: MNHEY and SVGEGT. The CDR3 is 16 residues long. CDR3 sequence: CASSSRTSGGRDTQYF. The DNA read from the CDR3 is TGTGCCAGCAGTTCCCGGACTAGCGGGGGGCGGGATACG.